This section outlines one TCR beta chain sequence together with its context. This sample was taken from a study of glioma-infiltrating T cells after dendritic cell vaccination. The assay was immunoSEQ multiplex PCR, and TCRdb's table has in-frame clones only and misses some. The repertoire holds about 100,000 clones, with about 85% as singletons. Time point defined: after dendritic cell vaccination, including at tumor progression/relapse. This TCR was recovered from a human donor with glioblastoma. Source: blood, taken after dendritic cell vaccination.

The CDR3: CSVEDGRGTNNEQFF. CDR3 DNA sequence: TGCAGCGTTGAGGATGGCAGGGGAACCAACAATGAGCAGTTCTTC. The rearrangement links TRBV29-1 to TRBJ2-1, with a possible D match to TRBD1 (6 bases). V shed 3 bases and J shed 5 bases, with 17 bases lying between them. The CDR3 sequence is 15 residues long. CDR1 and CDR2 from the germline V gene are SQVTM and ANQGSEA.